These 8 T cell receptor beta chains came from one sample sequenced in a study of radiotherapy plus CTLA-4 blockade in lung cancer. Assay: immunoSEQ multiplex PCR; the TCRdb copy retains only in-frame clones and omits some. The sample holds 95,000 to 150,000 clones, approximately 90% seen once. The sequencing here drew on peripheral blood, taken from a patient treated with radiotherapy plus ipilimumab. The source of these receptors is a human donor with non-small cell lung cancer that progressed on radiotherapy plus ipilimumab.

This chain connects TRBV5-5 to TRBJ1-2, with 7 nucleotides matching TRBD1. The V and J ends lost 1 base and 1 base, in that order; junction bases with no gene match: 7. Germline CDR1 SGHKS, CDR2 YYEKEE (reference sequence). CDR3 length equals 16 residues. DNA for the CDR3: TGTGCCAGCAGCTTGTCCTGGGGACAGAATAACTATGGCTACACCTTC. This translates into CASSLSWGQNNYGYTF.

Remarks on this clone: One end of the junction fails to match germline, which may point to a read error. J is TRBJ2-1 and V is TRBV30; D uncertain. The CDR3 extends over 11 amino acids. Germline V gene lookup returns CDR1 GTSNPN and CDR2 SVGIG (reference sequence). The CDR3 loop is CAFRAYNEQFF. In DNA form, the CDR3 reads TGTGCCTTTAGGGCCTATAATGAGCAGTTCTTC.

This clone was recorded once. The rearrangement joins TRBV6-6 to TRBJ1-3, with no clear D. The CDR3 has 10 residues. Deletions cut 8 bases from V and 6 bases from J, with 5 bases between. Germline V gene sequence: CDR1 MNHNY, CDR2 SVGAGI (reference sequence). The CDR3 DNA is TGTGCCAGCGGTACAAACACCATATATTTT. Amino acids: CASGTNTIYF.

This clone was counted only a few times. The V and J genes are TRBV19 and TRBJ1-2; perhaps TRBD1 as D (6 bases). This CDR3 is built from 15 residues. CDR1 and CDR2 from the germline V gene are LNHDA and SQIVND (reference sequence). V lost 1 base and J lost 4, with 13 bases in between. For the CDR3, the DNA is TGTGCCAGTAGTATAGTCAATGACAGGACCTATGGCTACACCTTC. This translates into CASSIVNDRTYGYTF.

V is TRBV6-1 and J is TRBJ1-5; unclear D gene. The V and J ends lost 1 base and 7 bases respectively, with 14 bases between them. Germline-derived CDR1 and CDR2 are MNHNS and SASEGT. The length of the CDR3 is 15 residues. This CDR3 is CASSEGSPPLQPQHF. As DNA, the CDR3 is TGTGCCAGCAGTGAAGGTAGCCCGCCGCTCCAGCCCCAGCATTTT.

The chain is built from TRBV5-1 and TRBJ2-2; no firm D call. This CDR3 region has 16 residues. V lost 4 bases and J lost 4, with 17 bases in between. The germline CDR1 and CDR2 sequences are SGHRS and YFSETQ. This CDR3 reads CASSPSARQGTGELFF. The CDR3 DNA follows: TGCGCCAGCAGCCCTTCGGCCCGCCAAGGCACCGGGGAGCTGTTTTTT.

The chain joins TRBV6-6 to TRBJ2-7; 13 nucleotides agree with TRBD2. Germline V lookup: CDR1 MNHNY, CDR2 SVGAGI (reference sequence). With 6 bases clipped from V and 4 bases from J, the junction kept 6 bases outside the gene matches. The CDR3 is 15 residues long. CDR3: CASRSGLAGAYEQYF. The CDR3 nucleotides are TGTGCCAGCAGATCTGGACTAGCGGGAGCTTACGAGCAGTACTTC.

This chain joins TRBV10-3 and TRBJ2-1; TRBD2 matches at 9 bases. The V gene end was trimmed by 10 bases and the J gene end by 9 bases; junction bases not matched to a gene: 19. CDR3 length: 16 amino acids. From germline, CDR1 is ENHRY and CDR2 SYGVKD. The CDR3 DNA reads as TGTGCCAACTCCCCGACTAGCGGAGGCAATCGTGGTGAGCAGTTCTTC. Translating gives CANSPTSGGNRGEQFF.